The 20 T cell receptor beta chains below come from one sample, sequenced in a study of cytomegalovirus exposure and HLA in healthy donors. The PCR was carried out with 60 Vbeta primers and 13 Jbeta primers. Profiling relied on immunoSEQ multiplex PCR, and the TCRdb table lists in-frame clones only, not all of them. Its clone listing holds over 45,000 clones. Sequencing was carried out using PBMCs. These receptors were collected from a woman between 18 and 29 years old in good health and CMV-seronegative.

The J gene is TRBJ2-7, the V gene TRBV25-1; 7 bases line up with TRBD2. This CDR3 is 14 amino acids long. CDR1 is MGHDK and CDR2 is SYGVNS in the germline V gene. V was pared by 7 bases and J by 4 bases, with 10 bases of the junction left unmatched. Here the CDR3 reads CASTPLGAGYEQYF. CDR3 DNA: TGTGCCAGCACCCCCCTCGGAGCGGGGTACGAGCAGTACTTC.

The chain employs TRBV5-1 and TRBJ2-7; D gene unclear. The CDR3 runs to 14 residues. Germline CDR1 SGHRS, CDR2 YFSETQ. V lost 6 bases, J lost 1 base, and 14 bases lay in between. The CDR3 DNA is TGCGCCAGCACGTGGGCAGTCCCGTCCTACGAGCAGTACTTC. Residues: CASTWAVPSYEQYF. Drawing the rest from reference TRBV5-1 and TRBJ2-7, the complete variable domain is KAGVTQTPRYLIKTRGQQVTLSCSPISGHRSVSWYQQTPGQGLQFLFEYFSETQRNKGNFPGRFSGRQFSNSRSEMNVSTLELGDSALYLCASTWAVPSYEQYFGPGTRLTVT.

The genes are TRBV18 and TRBJ1-1, with D hard to call. The V gene's germline CDR1 is KGHSH and CDR2 LQKENI. Trimming removed 3 bases from V and 1 base from J, with 12 bases in between. The CDR3 runs 15 residues. The CDR3 loop is CASSPALAANTEAFF. For the CDR3, the DNA is TGTGCCAGCTCACCCGCCTTAGCAGCGAACACTGAAGCTTTCTTT.

The J gene is TRBJ1-4, the V gene TRBV19, with D unclear. CDR3 length: 13 residues. Trimming cost V 10 bases and J 7 bases, with 16 bases left between them. The germline V gene has CDR1 LNHDA and CDR2 SQIVND (reference sequence). CDR3 DNA: TGTGCCAAAGGAGGGCTACCCCGTGAAAAACTGTTTTTT. Amino acids: CAKGGLPREKLFF.

The CDR3 DNA reads TGCAGCGCTGCTGGACAGCTATTCGGGGAGCTGTTTTTT. It is translated as CSAAGQLFGELFF. The genes are TRBV29-1 and TRBJ2-2; perhaps TRBD1 as D (6 bases). Germline V gene data show CDR1 as SQVTM and CDR2 as ANQGSEA. V was shortened by 7 bases and J by 7 bases, with 16 bases between the two germline ends. This CDR3 comprises 13 residues.

This rearrangement joins TRBV12-5 to TRBJ2-5, with TRBD2 identical over 8 bases. The CDR3 covers 14 residues. The trim removed 3 bases at V and 5 bases at J, leaving 5 bases unmatched. Looked up from germline, CDR1 is LGHNT and CDR2 is FRNRAP. The CDR3 loop is CASGLSGGGETQYF. CDR3 DNA sequence: TGTGCTAGTGGTTTAAGCGGGGGAGGGGAGACCCAGTACTTC.

The V call is TRBV15, the J call TRBJ1-2; D ambiguous. V was trimmed by 0 bases and J by 2 bases, leaving 7 bases between them. The CDR3 loop spans 14 amino acids. Germline V lookup: CDR1 LNHNV, CDR2 YYDKDF (reference sequence). CDR3 nucleotides: TGTGCCACCAGCAGAGATCAGAACAACTATGGCTACACCTTC. It codes for CATSRDQNNYGYTF.

This chain links TRBV15 with TRBJ1-1; no definite D call. Between the trimmed V and J ends, which lost 1 base and 7 bases, there was a span of 10 bases. CDR3 length: 13 residues. CDR1 is LNHNV and CDR2 is YYDKDF in the germline V gene (reference sequence). This chain's CDR3 is CATSRVGSGEAFF. CDR3 DNA: TGTGCCACCAGCAGAGTGGGAAGCGGTGAAGCTTTCTTT.

This chain uses TRBV29-1 with TRBJ2-5, with 8 nucleotides matching TRBD1. The CDR3 has 14 residues. In germline, CDR1 is SQVTM, CDR2 ANQGSEA. The V gene end was trimmed by 3 bases and the J gene end by 4 bases; junction bases not matched to a gene: 7. The CDR3 region is CSVDPAGGSETQYF. In nucleotides, the CDR3 is TGCAGCGTTGATCCGGCAGGGGGCTCAGAGACCCAGTACTTC.

In nucleotides, the CDR3 is TGTGCCAGCCCACGAGGGAACACCGGGGAGCTGTTTTTT. It translates to CASPRGNTGELFF. V is TRBV13 and J is TRBJ2-2; D is unclear. The CDR3 covers 13 residues. CDR1 and CDR2 (germline): PRHDT, FYEKMQ (reference sequence). V lost 8 bases and J 1 base, leaving 8 bases between the germline ends.

The chain is built from TRBV18 and TRBJ2-7; 7 positions match TRBD1. This CDR3 comprises 12 residues. Germline values: CDR1 KGHSH, CDR2 LQKENI. V shed 7 bases and J 2 bases; nucleotides not matched to a gene: 2. CDR3 residues: CASCDRAYEQYF. CDR3 DNA sequence: TGTGCCAGCTGTGACAGGGCCTACGAGCAGTACTTC.

This chain links TRBV5-1 with TRBJ1-2; the D is unclear. Germline V lookup: CDR1 SGHRS, CDR2 YFSETQ. V was clipped by 0 bases and J by 4 bases, with 16 bases between them. The CDR3 length is 16 residues. This CDR3 is CASSLVQARESYGYTF. CDR3 sequence (DNA): TGCGCCAGCAGCTTGGTTCAGGCCAGAGAGTCCTATGGCTACACCTTC. Drawing the rest from reference TRBV5-1 and TRBJ1-2, the complete variable domain is KAGVTQTPRYLIKTRGQQVTLSCSPISGHRSVSWYQQTPGQGLQFLFEYFSETQRNKGNFPGRFSGRQFSNSRSEMNVSTLELGDSALYLCASSLVQARESYGYTFGSGTRLTVV.

V is TRBV5-1 and J is TRBJ1-1, with D perhaps matching TRBD1 (6 bases). CDR1 and CDR2 from the germline V gene are SGHRS and YFSETQ. The V end lost 5 bases, the J end lost 3 bases, and 20 bases lay between the germline ends. The CDR3 loop spans 16 amino acids. CDR3 sequence: CASRDFTGYGDTEAFF. The CDR3 DNA reads as TGCGCCAGCAGGGATTTTACAGGGTATGGGGACACTGAAGCTTTCTTT.

V and J are TRBV28 and TRBJ1-1, with D unresolved. From germline, CDR1 is MDHEN and CDR2 SYDVKM. This CDR3 comprises 13 residues. The V end was cut by 4 bases, the J end by 3 bases, with 9 bases between. In DNA, the CDR3 is TGTGCCAGCAGTTCCCCGTCAGACACTGAAGCTTTCTTT. This codes for CASSSPSDTEAFF.

This chain uses TRBV29-1 with TRBJ2-7; no firm D call. The CDR3 loop spans 12 amino acids. Trimming removed 4 bases at V and 2 bases at J, with 9 bases between. In germline, CDR1 is SQVTM, CDR2 ANQGSEA. CDR3 sequence reads: CSVVKLPYEQYF. The CDR3 coding sequence is TGCAGCGTTGTGAAACTACCCTACGAGCAGTACTTC.

The chain carries TRBV4-2 and TRBJ1-2; no definite D call. Germline CDR1 is LGHNA and CDR2 is YNFKEQ. Trimming removed 0 bases from V and 4 bases from J, with 9 bases in between. The CDR3 consists of 14 residues. The CDR3 DNA reads as TGTGCCAGCAGCCAAGAGGTCGCAGGCTATGGCTACACCTTC. Amino acids: CASSQEVAGYGYTF.

The CDR3: CASSYSIGTGFGGYTF. For the CDR3, the DNA is TGTGCCAGCAGTTACTCGATAGGGACAGGTTTCGGCGGCTACACCTTC. The chain recombines TRBV6-5 with TRBJ1-2, with 8 bases identical to TRBD1. V was clipped by 0 bases and J by 8 bases; unmatched bases: 11. Germline V lookup: CDR1 MNHEY, CDR2 SVGAGI. CDR3 length equals 16 residues.

This chain connects TRBV7-2 to TRBJ1-1, with TRBD1 as a possible D gene (6 bases). Trimming pared 4 bases from V and 7 bases from J, leaving 13 bases between. From germline, CDR1 is SGHTA and CDR2 FQGNSA. CDR3 length equals 13 residues. CDR3 nucleotides: TGTGCCAGCAGCTCCCAGGCCAGGGGTGAAGCTTTCTTT. It codes for CASSSQARGEAFF.

The rearrangement joins TRBV5-1 to TRBJ2-7; 10 nucleotides align to TRBD1. Germline trimming cut 4 bases from V and 5 bases from J; bases unmatched to any gene: 6. The CDR3 runs to 14 residues. CDR1 is SGHRS and CDR2 is YFSETQ in the germline V gene. The CDR3 spells CASSTRQGADEQYF. CDR3 sequence (DNA): TGCGCCAGCAGCACCAGACAGGGGGCTGACGAGCAGTACTTC. Drawing the rest from reference TRBV5-1 and TRBJ2-7, the complete variable domain is KAGVTQTPRYLIKTRGQQVTLSCSPISGHRSVSWYQQTPGQGLQFLFEYFSETQRNKGNFPGRFSGRQFSNSRSEMNVSTLELGDSALYLCASSTRQGADEQYFGPGTRLTVT.

V is TRBV5-3 and J is TRBJ1-4; D perhaps matches TRBD1 (6 bases). TRBV5-3 is assigned to the ORF class and has an uncertain function. CDR3 length equals 16 residues. V lost 3 bases and J lost 3, with 15 bases in between. CDR3 sequence: CARSWHTQGPNEKLFF. In DNA, the CDR3 is TGTGCCAGAAGCTGGCACACACAGGGACCTAATGAAAAACTGTTTTTT.